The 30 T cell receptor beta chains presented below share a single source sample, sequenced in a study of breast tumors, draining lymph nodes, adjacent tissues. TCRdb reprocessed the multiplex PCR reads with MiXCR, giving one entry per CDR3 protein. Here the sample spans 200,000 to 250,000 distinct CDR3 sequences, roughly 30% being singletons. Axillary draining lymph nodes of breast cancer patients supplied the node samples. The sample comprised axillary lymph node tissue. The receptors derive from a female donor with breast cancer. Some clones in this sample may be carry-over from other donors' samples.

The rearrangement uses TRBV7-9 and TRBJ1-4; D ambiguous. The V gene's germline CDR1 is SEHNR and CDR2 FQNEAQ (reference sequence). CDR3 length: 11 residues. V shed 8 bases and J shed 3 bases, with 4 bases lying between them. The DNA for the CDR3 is TGTGCCAGCCGCGCTAATGAAAAACTGTTTTTT. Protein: CASRANEKLFF. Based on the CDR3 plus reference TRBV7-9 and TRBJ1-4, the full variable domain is DTGVSQNPRHKITKRGQNVTFRCDPISEHNRLYWYRQTLGQGPEFLTYFQNEAQLEKSRLLSDRFSAERPKGSFSTLEIQRTEQGDSAMYLCASRANEKLFFGSGTQLSVL.

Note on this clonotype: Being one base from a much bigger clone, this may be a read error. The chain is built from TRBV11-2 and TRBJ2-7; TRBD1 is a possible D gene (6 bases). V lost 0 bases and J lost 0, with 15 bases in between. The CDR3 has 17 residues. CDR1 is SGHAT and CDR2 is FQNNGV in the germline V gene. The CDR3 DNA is TGTGCCAGCAGCTTAGACAACAGGGCGCCTACCTCCTACGAGCAGTACTTC. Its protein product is CASSLDNRAPTSYEQYF.

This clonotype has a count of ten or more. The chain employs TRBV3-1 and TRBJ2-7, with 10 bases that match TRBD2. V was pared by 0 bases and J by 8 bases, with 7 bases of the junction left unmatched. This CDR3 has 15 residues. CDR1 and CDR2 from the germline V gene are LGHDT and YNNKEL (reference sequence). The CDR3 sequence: CASSQEGLAFSKQYF. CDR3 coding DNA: TGTGCCAGCAGCCAAGAGGGACTAGCGTTTTCCAAGCAGTACTTC.

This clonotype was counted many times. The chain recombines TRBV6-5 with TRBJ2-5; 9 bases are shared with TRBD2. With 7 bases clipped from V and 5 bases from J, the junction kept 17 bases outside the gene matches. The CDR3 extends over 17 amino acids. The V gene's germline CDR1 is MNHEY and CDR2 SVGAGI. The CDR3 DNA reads TGTGCCAGCATTAGTAGCGGGAGAGGGGGGGCGGGGGAGACCCAGTACTTC. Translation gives CASISSGRGGAGETQYF.

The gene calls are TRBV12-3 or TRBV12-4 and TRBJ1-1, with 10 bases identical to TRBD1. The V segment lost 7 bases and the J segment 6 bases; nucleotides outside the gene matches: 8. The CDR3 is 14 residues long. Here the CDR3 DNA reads TGTGCCAGCACACCGACAGGGGGCAGCTCTGAAGCTTTCTTT. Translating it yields CASTPTGGSSEAFF.

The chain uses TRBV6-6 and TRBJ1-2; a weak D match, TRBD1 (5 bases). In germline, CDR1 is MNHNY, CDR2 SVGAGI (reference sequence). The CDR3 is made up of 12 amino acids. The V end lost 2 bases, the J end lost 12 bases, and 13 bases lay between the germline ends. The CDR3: CASSYVGHFNTF. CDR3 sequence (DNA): TGTGCCAGCAGTTACGTAGGACATTTTAACACCTTC.

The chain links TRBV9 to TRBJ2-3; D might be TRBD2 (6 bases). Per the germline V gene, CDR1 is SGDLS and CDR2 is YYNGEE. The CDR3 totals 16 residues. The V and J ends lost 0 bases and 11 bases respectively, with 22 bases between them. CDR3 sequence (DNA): TGTGCCAGCAGCGTAGCTTACGCTAGCGTCTACAATGAGCAGTATTTT. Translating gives CASSVAYASVYNEQYF.

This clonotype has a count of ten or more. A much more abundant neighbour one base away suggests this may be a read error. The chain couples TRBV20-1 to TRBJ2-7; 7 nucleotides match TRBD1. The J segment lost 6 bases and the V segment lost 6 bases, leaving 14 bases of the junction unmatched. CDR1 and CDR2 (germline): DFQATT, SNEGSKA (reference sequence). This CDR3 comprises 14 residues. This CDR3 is CSAQRQGIPSEQYF. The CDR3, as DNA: TGCAGTGCCCAGAGACAGGGTATACCCTCCGAGCAGTACTTC.

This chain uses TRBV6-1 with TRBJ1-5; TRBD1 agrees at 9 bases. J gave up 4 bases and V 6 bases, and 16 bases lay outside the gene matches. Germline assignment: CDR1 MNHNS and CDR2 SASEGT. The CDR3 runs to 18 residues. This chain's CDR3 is CASRAKDRGILGNQPQHF. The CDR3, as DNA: TGTGCCAGCAGGGCGAAGGACAGGGGCATCCTCGGGAATCAGCCCCAGCATTTT.

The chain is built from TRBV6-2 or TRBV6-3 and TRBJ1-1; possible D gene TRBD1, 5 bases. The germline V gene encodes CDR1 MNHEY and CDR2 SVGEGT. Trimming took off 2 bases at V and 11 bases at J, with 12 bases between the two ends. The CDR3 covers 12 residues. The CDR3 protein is CASSYEPSGAFF. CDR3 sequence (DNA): TGTGCCAGCAGTTACGAGCCGTCAGGGGCTTTCTTT.

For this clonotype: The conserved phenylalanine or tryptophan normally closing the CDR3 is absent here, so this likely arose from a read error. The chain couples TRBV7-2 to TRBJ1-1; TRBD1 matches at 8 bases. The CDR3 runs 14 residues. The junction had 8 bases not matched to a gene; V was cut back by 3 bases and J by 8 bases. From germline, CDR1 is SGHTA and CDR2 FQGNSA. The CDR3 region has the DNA TGTGCCAGCAGCTTTGGACAGGGAGGGGCGGAAGCTTTCTCT. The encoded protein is CASSFGQGGAEAFS.

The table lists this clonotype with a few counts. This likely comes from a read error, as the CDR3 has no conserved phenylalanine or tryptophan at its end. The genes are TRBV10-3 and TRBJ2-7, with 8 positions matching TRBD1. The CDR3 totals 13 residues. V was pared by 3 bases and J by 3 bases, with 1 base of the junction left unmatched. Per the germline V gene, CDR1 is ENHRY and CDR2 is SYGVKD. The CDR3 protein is CAISEGQGYEQYS. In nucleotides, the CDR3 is TGTGCCATCAGTGAAGGACAGGGCTACGAGCAGTACTCC.

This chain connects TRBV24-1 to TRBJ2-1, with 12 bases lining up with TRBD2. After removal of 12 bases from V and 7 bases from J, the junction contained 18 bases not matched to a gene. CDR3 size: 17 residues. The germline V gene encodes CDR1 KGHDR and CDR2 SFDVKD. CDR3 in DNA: TGTGCCCCTACCGTCCATACCGGGACTAGCGGGTTTAATGAGCAGTTCTTC. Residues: CAPTVHTGTSGFNEQFF.

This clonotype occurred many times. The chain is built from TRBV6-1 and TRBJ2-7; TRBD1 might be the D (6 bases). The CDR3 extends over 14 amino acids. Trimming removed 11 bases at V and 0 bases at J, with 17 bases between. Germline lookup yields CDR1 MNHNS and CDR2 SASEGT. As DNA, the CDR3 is TGTGCCGGGGGACATAAGACAGTCTCCTACGAGCAGTACTTC. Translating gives CAGGHKTVSYEQYF.

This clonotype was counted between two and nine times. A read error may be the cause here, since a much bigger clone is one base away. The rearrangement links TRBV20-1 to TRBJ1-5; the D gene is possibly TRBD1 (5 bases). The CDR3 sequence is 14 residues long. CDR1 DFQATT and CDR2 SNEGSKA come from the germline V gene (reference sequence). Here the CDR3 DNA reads TGCAGTGCCAGACAGCCTTATAGCAATCCGCCCCAGCATTTT. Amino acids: CSARQPYSNPPQHF.

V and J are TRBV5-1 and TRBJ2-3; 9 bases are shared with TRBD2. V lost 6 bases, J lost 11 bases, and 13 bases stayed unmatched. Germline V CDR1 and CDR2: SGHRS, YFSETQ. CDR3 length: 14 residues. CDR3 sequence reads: CASTRAGGGNEQYF. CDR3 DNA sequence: TGCGCCAGCACAAGGGCGGGAGGGGGCAATGAGCAGTATTTT.

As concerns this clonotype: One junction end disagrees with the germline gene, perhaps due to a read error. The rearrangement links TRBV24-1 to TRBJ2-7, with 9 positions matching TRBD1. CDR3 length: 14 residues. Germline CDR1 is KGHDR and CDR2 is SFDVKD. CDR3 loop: CAIAARTGVGEQYF. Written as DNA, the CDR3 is TGCGCCATCGCGGCACGGACAGGGGTAGGTGAGCAGTACTTC.

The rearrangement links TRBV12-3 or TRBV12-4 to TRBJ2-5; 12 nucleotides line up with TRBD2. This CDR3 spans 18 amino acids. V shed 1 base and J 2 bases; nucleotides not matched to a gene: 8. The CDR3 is CASSLGLAGDGGQETQYF. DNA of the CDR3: TGTGCCAGCAGTTTAGGACTAGCGGGAGACGGAGGGCAAGAGACCCAGTACTTC.

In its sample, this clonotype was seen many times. The chain's CDR3 is CASSYNVGEKLFF. CDR3 sequence (DNA): TGCGCCAGCAGCTACAATGTGGGTGAAAAACTGTTTTTT. The rearrangement links TRBV5-1 to TRBJ1-4; no clear D gene. In germline, CDR1 is SGHRS, CDR2 YFSETQ. The CDR3 is 13 amino acids. The germline V and J ends were trimmed by 3 bases and 7 bases, with 10 bases remaining between them.

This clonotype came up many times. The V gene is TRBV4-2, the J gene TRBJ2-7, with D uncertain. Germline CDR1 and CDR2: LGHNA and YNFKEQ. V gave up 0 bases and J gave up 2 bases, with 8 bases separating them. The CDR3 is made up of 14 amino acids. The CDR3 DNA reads TGTGCCAGCAGCCAAGATCTATCTGCCTACGAGCAGTACTTC. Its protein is CASSQDLSAYEQYF.

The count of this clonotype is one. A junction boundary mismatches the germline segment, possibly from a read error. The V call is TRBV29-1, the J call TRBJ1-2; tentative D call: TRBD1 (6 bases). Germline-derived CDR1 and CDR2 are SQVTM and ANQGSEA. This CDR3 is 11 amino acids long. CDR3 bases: TGCAGCGTGGGGGGCGAGTATGGCTTACCCTTC. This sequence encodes CSVGGEYGLPF.

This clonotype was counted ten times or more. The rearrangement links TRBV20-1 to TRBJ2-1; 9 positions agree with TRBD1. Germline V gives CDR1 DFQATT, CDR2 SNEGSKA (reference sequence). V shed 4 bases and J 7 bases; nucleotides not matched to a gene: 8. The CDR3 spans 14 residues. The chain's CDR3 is CSAKGQGRFNEQFF. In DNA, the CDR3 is TGCAGTGCTAAAGGACAGGGGCGGTTTAATGAGCAGTTCTTC.

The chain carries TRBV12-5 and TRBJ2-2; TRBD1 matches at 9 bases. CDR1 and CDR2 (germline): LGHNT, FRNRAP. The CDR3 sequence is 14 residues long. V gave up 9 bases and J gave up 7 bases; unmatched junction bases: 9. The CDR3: CARYGQGHGGELFF. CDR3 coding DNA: TGTGCTAGATACGGACAGGGGCACGGCGGGGAGCTGTTTTTT.

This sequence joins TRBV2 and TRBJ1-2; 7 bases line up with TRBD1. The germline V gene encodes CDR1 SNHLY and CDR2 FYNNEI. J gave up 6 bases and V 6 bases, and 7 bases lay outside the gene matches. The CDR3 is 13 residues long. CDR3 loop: CASSPTGSDGYTF. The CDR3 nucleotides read TGTGCCAGCAGCCCGACAGGGAGTGATGGCTACACCTTC.

CDR3 bases: TGCAGTGCTCGCAGCAGAGCTAGCGGCAACTACGAGCAGCCCCAGCATTTT. Its protein is CSARSRASGNYEQPQHF. The chain joins TRBV20-1 to TRBJ1-5; D is uncertain. V was trimmed by 5 bases and J by 7 bases, leaving 27 bases between them. Germline V gives CDR1 DFQATT, CDR2 SNEGSKA (reference sequence). The CDR3 totals 17 residues.

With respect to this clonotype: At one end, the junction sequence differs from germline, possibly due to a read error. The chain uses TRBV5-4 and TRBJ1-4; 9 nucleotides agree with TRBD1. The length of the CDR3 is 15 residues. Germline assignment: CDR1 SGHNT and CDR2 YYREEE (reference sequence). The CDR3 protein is CASSSRDRENGKLFF. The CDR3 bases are TGTGCCAGCAGCTCGCGGGACAGGGAAAATGGAAAACTGTTTTTT.

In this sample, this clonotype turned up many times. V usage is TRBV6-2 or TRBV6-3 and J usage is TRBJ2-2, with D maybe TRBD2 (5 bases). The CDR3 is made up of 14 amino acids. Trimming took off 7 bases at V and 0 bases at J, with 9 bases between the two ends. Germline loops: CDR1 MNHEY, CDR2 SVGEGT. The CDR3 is CASKVAPNTGELFF. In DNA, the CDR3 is TGTGCCAGCAAGGTAGCGCCGAACACCGGGGAGCTGTTTTTT.

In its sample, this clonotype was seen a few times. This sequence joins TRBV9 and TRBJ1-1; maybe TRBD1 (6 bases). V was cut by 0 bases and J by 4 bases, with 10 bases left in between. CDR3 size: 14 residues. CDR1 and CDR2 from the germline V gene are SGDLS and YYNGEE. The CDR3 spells CASSVEGVSTEAFF. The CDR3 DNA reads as TGTGCCAGCAGCGTAGAGGGGGTGAGCACTGAAGCTTTCTTT.

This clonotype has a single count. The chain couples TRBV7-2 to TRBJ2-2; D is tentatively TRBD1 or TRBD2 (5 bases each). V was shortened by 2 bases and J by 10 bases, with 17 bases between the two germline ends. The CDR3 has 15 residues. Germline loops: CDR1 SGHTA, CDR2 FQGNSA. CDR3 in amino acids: CASSLSFRDPPELFF. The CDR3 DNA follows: TGTGCCAGCAGCTTAAGTTTCAGGGACCCGCCGGAGCTGTTTTTT.

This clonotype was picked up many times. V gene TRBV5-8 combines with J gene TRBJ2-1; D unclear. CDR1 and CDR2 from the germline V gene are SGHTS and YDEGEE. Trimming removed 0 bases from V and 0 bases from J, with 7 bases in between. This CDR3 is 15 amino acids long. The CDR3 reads CASSLGQVSYNEQFF. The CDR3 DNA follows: TGTGCCAGCAGCTTGGGGCAGGTCTCCTACAATGAGCAGTTCTTC.